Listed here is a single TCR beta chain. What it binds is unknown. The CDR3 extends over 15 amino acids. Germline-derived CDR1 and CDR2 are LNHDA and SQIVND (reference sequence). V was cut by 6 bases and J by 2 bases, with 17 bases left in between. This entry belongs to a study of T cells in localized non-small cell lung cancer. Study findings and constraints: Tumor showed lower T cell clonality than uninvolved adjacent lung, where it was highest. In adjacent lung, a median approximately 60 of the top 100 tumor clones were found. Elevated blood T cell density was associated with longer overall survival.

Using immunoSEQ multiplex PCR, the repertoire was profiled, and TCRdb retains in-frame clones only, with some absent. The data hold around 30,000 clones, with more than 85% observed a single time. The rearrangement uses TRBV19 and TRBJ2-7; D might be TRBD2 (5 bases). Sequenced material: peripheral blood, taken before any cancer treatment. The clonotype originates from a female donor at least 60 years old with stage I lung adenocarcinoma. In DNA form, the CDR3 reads TGTGCCAGTAGGAAAAAGACCGGGGAAGCCTACGAGCAGTACTTC. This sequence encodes CASRKKTGEAYEQYF.